Below are 7 T cell receptor beta chains sequenced from a single sample in a study of blood T cell repertoires in COVID-19. Assay used: immunoSEQ multiplex PCR; TCRdb lists only in-frame clones, some missing. The sample lists approximately 240,000 clones; 85% to 95% were seen once. Sequences were obtained from PBMCs or T cells enriched from blood (not recorded which). These receptors all stem from a young woman who had recovered from COVID-19.

The chain combines TRBV2 with TRBJ2-1; 9 bases line up with TRBD1. Germline CDR1 is SNHLY and CDR2 is FYNNEI. V lost 8 bases, J lost 3 bases, and 2 bases stayed unmatched. The CDR3 is made up of 13 amino acids. CDR3 region: CASGTGYYNEQFF. The CDR3 DNA reads TGTGCCAGCGGGACAGGGTACTACAATGAGCAGTTCTTC.

The gene calls are TRBV27 and TRBJ2-1; weak D call: TRBD2 (6 bases). Trimming pared 8 bases from V and 7 bases from J, leaving 21 bases between. The CDR3 is 15 amino acids. CDR1 and CDR2 from the germline V gene are MNHEY and SMNVEV (reference sequence). CDR3 region: CASVADGGTRNEQFF. Here the CDR3 DNA reads TGTGCCAGCGTAGCTGATGGGGGGACCAGGAATGAGCAGTTCTTC.

The V gene is TRBV11-2, the J gene TRBJ2-5, with 8 bases matching TRBD2. The trim removed 2 bases at V and 3 bases at J, leaving 11 bases unmatched. Germline lookup yields CDR1 SGHAT and CDR2 FQNNGV. The length of the CDR3 is 17 residues. The CDR3: CASSLTSSGGIKETQYF. The CDR3 DNA reads TGTGCCAGCAGCTTAACGTCCAGCGGGGGAATCAAAGAGACCCAGTACTTC.

This clone was seen a handful of times. This CDR3 reads CASRLAGGWNTEAFF. The CDR3 DNA sequence: TGTGCCAGCAGACTGGCCGGAGGCTGGAACACTGAAGCTTTCTTT. This chain uses TRBV5-6 with TRBJ1-1; D ambiguous. The CDR3 is 15 residues long. The V end was cut by 5 bases, the J end by 1 base, with 15 bases between. Germline CDR1 reads SGHDT; CDR2 reads YYEEEE.

This chain uses TRBV9 with TRBJ1-2; no definite D call. This CDR3 has 16 amino acids. CDR1 is SGDLS, CDR2 YYNGEE, per germline. Trimming cost V 4 bases and J 2 bases, with 18 bases left between them. The CDR3 nucleotides are TGTGCCAGCAGCTCGGGGTCCACTCTATTAAACTATGGCTACACCTTC. Its translation is CASSSGSTLLNYGYTF.

This chain uses TRBV4-1 with TRBJ2-7; D perhaps matches TRBD2 (5 bases). CDR1 and CDR2 (germline): MGHRA, YSYEKL. V was clipped by 3 bases and J by 2 bases, with 17 bases between them. The CDR3 totals 16 residues. The CDR3 protein is CASSQASWTRTYEQYF. The CDR3 DNA reads as TGCGCCAGCAGCCAGGCCTCCTGGACTCGAACCTACGAGCAGTACTTC.

This clone was observed a few times. The V gene is TRBV24-1, the J gene TRBJ1-1; the D is unclear. Trimming removed 5 bases from V and 1 base from J, with 4 bases in between. CDR3 length: 12 amino acids. The V gene's germline CDR1 is KGHDR and CDR2 SFDVKD. The CDR3 nucleotides read TGTGCCACCAGTGCCTCGAACACTGAAGCTTTCTTT. Translating it yields CATSASNTEAFF.